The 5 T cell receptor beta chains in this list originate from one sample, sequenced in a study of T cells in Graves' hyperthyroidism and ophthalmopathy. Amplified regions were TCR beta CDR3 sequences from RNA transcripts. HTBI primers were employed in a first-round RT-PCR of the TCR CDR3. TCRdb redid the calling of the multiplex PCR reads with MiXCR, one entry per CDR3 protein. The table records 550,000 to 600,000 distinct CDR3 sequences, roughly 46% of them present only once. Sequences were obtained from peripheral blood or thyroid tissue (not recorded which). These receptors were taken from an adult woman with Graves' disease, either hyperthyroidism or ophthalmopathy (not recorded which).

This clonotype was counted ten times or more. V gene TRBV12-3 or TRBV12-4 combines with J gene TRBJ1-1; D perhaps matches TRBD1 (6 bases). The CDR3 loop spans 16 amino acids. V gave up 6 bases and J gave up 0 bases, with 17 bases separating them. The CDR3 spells CASRPAGTSVNTEAFF. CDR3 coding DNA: TGTGCCAGCAGGCCCGCCGGGACATCGGTGAACACTGAAGCTTTCTTT.

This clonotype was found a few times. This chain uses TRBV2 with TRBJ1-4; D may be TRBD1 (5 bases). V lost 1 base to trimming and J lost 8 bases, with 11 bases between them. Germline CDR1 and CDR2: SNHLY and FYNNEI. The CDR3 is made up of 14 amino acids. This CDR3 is CASSEEGVLEKLFF. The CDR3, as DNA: TGTGCCAGCAGTGAAGAAGGGGTGCTGGAAAAACTGTTTTTT. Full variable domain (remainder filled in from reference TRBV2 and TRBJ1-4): EPEVTQTPSHQVTQMGQEVILRCVPISNHLYFYWYRQILGQKVEFLVSFYNNEISEKSEIFDDQFSVERPDGSNFTLKIRSTKLEDSAMYFCASSEEGVLEKLFFGSGTQLSVL.

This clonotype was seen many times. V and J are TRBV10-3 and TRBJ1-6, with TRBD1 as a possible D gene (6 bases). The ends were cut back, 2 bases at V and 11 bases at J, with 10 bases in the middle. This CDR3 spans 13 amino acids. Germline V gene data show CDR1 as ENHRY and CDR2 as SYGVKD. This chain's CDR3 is CAISEEGTPPLHF. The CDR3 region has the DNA TGTGCCATCAGTGAGGAGGGGACACCACCCCTCCACTTT.

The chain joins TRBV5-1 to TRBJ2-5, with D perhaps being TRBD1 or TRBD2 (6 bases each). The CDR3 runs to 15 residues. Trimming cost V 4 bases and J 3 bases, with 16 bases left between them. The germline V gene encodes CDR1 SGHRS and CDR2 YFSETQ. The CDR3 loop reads CASSPSLGGEETQYF. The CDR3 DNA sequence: TGCGCCAGCAGCCCGTCGCTGGGGGGCGAAGAGACCCAGTACTTC.

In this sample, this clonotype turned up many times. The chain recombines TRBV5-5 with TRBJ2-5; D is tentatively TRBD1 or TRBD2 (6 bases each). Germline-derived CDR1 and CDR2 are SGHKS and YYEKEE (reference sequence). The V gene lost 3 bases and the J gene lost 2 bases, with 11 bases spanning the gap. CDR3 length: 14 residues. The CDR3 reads CASSSRGRQETQYF. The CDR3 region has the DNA TGTGCCAGCAGCTCGAGGGGGAGGCAAGAGACCCAGTACTTC.